In this sample, the clone carrying this TCR beta chain turned up a few times. The antigen remains unidentified. Profiled with immunoSEQ multiplex PCR; TCRdb holds only in-frame clones, not every one. The sample has 110,000 or so clones, around 90% seen once; the top ten hold 0.61%. This sample is drawn from a study of a mutant IDH1 vaccine in newly diagnosed glioma. Study information: Averaging around 42 years of age, treated patients were around 60% male and roughly 40% female. Whole-study results and caveats: Top peripheral T cell clonotype shifts appeared unrelated to pseudoprogression.

Time point reported: week 11, during vaccination. Each dose of the vaccine consisted of 300 ug of mutant IDH1 20-mer peptide, with topical imiquimod. V was clipped by 1 base and J by 1 base, with 12 bases between them. The CDR3 runs to 15 residues. The germline CDR1 and CDR2 sequences are SGDLS and YYNGEE. This material consisted of PBMCs, taken from a glioma patient whose treatment included an IDH1 peptide vaccine. The V call is TRBV9, the J call TRBJ2-7, with D perhaps TRBD1 (6 bases). The source of this sequence is a woman between 50 and 59 years old with glioma. Here the CDR3 reads CASSVTGHISYEQYF. The CDR3, as DNA: TGTGCCAGCAGCGTAACGGGACACATTTCCTACGAGCAGTACTTC.